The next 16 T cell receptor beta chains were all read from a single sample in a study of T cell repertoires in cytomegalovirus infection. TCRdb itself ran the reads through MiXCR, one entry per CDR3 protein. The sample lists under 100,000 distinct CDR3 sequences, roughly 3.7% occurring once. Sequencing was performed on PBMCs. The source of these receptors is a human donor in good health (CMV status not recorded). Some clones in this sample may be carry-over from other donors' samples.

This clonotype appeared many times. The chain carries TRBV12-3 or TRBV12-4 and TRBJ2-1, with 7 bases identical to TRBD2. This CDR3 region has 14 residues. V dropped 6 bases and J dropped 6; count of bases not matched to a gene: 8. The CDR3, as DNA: TGTGCCAGCAGCGCGGGGGTAGCGCTCAATGAGCAGTTCTTC. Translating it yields CASSAGVALNEQFF.

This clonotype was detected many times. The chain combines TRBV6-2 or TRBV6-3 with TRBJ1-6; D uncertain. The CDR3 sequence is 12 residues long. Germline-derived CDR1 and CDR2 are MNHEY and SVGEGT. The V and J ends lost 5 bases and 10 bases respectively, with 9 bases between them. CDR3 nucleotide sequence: TGTGCCAGCAGTCAAACAGCATCACCCCTCCACTTT. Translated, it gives CASSQTASPLHF.

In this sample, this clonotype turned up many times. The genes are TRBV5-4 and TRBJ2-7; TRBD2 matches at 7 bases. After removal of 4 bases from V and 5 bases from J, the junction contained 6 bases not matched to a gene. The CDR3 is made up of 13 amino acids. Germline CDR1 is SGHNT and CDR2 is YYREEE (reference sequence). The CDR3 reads CASSPGGNDEQYF. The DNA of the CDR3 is TGTGCCAGCAGCCCGGGAGGAAATGACGAGCAGTACTTC.

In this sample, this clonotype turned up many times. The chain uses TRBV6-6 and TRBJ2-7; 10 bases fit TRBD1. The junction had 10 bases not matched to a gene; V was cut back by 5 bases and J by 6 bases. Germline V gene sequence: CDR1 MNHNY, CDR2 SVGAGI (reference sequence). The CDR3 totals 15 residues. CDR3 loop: CASSQRGQGHSEQYF. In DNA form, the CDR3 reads TGTGCCAGCAGTCAACGGGGACAGGGGCACTCCGAGCAGTACTTC.

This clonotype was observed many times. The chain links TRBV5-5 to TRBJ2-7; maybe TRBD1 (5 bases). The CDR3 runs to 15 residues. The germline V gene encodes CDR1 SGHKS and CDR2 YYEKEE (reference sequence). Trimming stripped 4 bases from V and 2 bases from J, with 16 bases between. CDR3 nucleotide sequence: TGTGCCAGCAGCGCGCGACAGCACCTCCCCTACGAGCAGTACTTC. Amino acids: CASSARQHLPYEQYF.

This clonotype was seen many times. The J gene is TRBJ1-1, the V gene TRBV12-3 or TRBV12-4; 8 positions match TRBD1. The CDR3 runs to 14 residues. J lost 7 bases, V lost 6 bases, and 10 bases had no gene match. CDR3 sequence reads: CASSRQGPNGEAFF. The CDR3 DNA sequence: TGTGCCAGCAGCCGACAGGGGCCGAACGGTGAAGCTTTCTTT.

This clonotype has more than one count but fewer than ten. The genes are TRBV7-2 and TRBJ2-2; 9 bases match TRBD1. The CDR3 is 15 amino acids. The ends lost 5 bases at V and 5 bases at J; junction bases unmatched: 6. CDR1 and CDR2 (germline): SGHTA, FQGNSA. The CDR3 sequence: CASSAGTGRTGELFF. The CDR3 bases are TGTGCCAGCAGCGCCGGGACAGGGCGTACCGGGGAGCTGTTTTTT.

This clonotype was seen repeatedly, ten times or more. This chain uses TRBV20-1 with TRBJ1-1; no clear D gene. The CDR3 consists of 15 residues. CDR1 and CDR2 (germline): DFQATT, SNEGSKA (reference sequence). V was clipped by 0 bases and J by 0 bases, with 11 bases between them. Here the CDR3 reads CSARDQISMNTEAFF. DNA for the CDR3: TGCAGTGCTAGAGATCAGATTTCGATGAACACTGAAGCTTTCTTT.

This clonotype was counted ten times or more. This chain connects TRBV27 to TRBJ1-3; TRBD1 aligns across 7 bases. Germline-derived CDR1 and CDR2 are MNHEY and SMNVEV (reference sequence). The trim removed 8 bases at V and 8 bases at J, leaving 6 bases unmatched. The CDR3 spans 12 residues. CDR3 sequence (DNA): TGTGCCAGCGGACAGGTGTTATACACCATATATTTT. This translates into CASGQVLYTIYF.

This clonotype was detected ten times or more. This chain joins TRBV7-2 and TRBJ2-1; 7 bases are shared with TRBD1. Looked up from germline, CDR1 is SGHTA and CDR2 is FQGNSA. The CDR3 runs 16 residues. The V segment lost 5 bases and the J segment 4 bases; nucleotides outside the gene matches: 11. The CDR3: CASSLTSTGNYNEQFF. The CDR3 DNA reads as TGTGCCAGCAGCCTAACCTCGACAGGGAATTACAATGAGCAGTTCTTC.

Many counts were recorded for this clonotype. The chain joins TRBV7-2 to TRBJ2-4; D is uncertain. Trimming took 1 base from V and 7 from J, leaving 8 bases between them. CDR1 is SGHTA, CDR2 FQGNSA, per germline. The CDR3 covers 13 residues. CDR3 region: CASSLEGRNIQYF. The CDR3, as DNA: TGTGCCAGCAGCTTAGAAGGCCGGAACATTCAGTACTTC.

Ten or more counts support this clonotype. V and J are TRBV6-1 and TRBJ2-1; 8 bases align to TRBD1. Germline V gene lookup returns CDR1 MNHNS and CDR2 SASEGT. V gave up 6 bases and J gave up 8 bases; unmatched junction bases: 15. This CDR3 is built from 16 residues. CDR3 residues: CASRIEDRGGGDEQFF. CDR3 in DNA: TGTGCCAGCAGAATAGAAGACAGGGGTGGAGGTGATGAGCAGTTCTTC.

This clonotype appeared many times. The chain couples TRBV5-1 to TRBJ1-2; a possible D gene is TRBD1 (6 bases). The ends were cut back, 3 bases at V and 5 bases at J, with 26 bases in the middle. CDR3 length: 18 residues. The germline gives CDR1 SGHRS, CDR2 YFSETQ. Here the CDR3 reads CASSSRGRGETKVYGYTF. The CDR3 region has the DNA TGCGCCAGCAGCTCCCGGGGGCGTGGAGAAACTAAGGTGTATGGCTACACCTTC.

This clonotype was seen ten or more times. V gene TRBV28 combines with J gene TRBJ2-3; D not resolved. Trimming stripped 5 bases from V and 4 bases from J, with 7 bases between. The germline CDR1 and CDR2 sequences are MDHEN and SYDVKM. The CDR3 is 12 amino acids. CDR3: CASSTFADTQYF. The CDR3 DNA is TGTGCCAGCAGTACTTTCGCAGATACGCAGTATTTT.

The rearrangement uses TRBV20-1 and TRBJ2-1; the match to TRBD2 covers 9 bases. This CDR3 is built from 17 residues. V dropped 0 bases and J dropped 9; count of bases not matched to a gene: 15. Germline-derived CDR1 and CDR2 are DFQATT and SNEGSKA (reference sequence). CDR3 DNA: TGCAGTGCTAGAGATCTAGACGCGCGGGGGGGCCTTAGTGAGCAGTTCTTC. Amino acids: CSARDLDARGGLSEQFF.

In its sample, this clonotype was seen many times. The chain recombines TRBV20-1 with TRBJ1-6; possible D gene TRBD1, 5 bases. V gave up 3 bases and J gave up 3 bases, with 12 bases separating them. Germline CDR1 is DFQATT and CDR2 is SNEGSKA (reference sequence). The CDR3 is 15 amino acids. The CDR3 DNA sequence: TGCAGTGCTAGTAAGGACAACCTCTATAATTCACCCCTCCACTTT. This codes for CSASKDNLYNSPLHF.